The 17 T cell receptor beta chains in this list originate from one sample, sequenced in a study of cytomegalovirus exposure and HLA in healthy donors. Method: immunoSEQ multiplex PCR; TCRdb's copy keeps in-frame clones and lacks some. The sample has 110,000 or so clones; 70% to 90% are singletons. The sequencing sample was made of PBMCs. These TCRs come from a man between 18 and 29 years old in good health and CMV-seropositive.

This clone was found once. V usage is TRBV13 and J usage is TRBJ2-1, with 11 bases fitting TRBD1. The germline gives CDR1 PRHDT, CDR2 FYEKMQ (reference sequence). CDR3 length: 18 amino acids. Unmatched junction bases numbered 11, after V lost 0 bases and J lost 7 bases. CDR3 nucleotides: TGTGCCAGCAGCTTAGGCCTAATATGGGACAGGGGGACGAATGAGCAGTTCTTC. Translating it yields CASSLGLIWDRGTNEQFF.

This clone was recorded at least ten times. The V call is TRBV6-1, the J call TRBJ2-5; D is perhaps TRBD1 (6 bases). V was cut by 4 bases and J by 4 bases, with 13 bases left in between. Per the germline V gene, CDR1 is MNHNS and CDR2 is SASEGT. The CDR3 has 14 amino acids. The CDR3 region has the DNA TGTGCCAGCAGTGTGGGACAAGAGGTAGAGACCCAGTACTTC. It yields the protein CASSVGQEVETQYF.

V gene TRBV15 combines with J gene TRBJ2-7, with 8 bases that match TRBD2. CDR3 length: 14 residues. CDR1 and CDR2 (germline): LNHNV, YYDKDF (reference sequence). Trimming at V came to 8 bases and at J to 0 bases, leaving 6 bases not matched to a gene. In DNA form, the CDR3 reads TGTGCCACCCGAAGCGGGGGAAGCTCCTACGAGCAGTACTTC. Encoded protein: CATRSGGSSYEQYF.

This rearrangement joins TRBV4-3 to TRBJ2-7, with D tentatively TRBD2 (6 bases). The CDR3 runs to 20 residues. CDR1 and CDR2 (germline): LGHNA, YSLEER. Trimming pared 0 bases from V and 5 bases from J, leaving 29 bases between. CDR3: CASSQDRLARLSGTSHEQYF. Here the CDR3 DNA reads TGCGCCAGCAGCCAAGATAGGCTAGCGAGGCTTTCCGGGACCTCACACGAGCAGTACTTC.

This sequence joins TRBV5-5 and TRBJ1-5; 8 positions agree with TRBD1. The junction had 12 bases not matched to a gene; V was cut back by 4 bases and J by 0 bases. The CDR3 totals 18 residues. The germline CDR1 and CDR2 sequences are SGHKS and YYEKEE (reference sequence). CDR3 amino acids: CASSDGTGLLYSNQPQHF. DNA for the CDR3: TGTGCCAGCAGCGACGGGACAGGTCTACTTTATAGCAATCAGCCCCAGCATTTT.

This chain connects TRBV7-9 to TRBJ1-1, with D hard to call. V gave up 1 base and J gave up 0 bases, with 9 bases separating them. Germline V CDR1 and CDR2: SEHNR, FQNEAQ (reference sequence). The CDR3 consists of 15 residues. CDR3 nucleotides: TGTGCCAGCAGCTTAGGAAGTCAGATGAACACTGAAGCTTTCTTT. Translating gives CASSLGSQMNTEAFF.

This chain connects TRBV5-4 to TRBJ2-5; 7 positions match TRBD2. The CDR3 totals 15 residues. Germline trimming cut 0 bases from V and 2 bases from J; bases unmatched to any gene: 4. Germline CDR1 and CDR2: SGHNT and YYREEE (reference sequence). The CDR3 reads CASSLASGGQETQYF. The CDR3 bases are TGTGCCAGCAGCTTGGCCTCGGGGGGACAAGAGACCCAGTACTTC.

The CDR3 loop reads CASSAADSSQETQYF. The CDR3 nucleotides are TGTGCCAGCAGCGCTGCGGACAGCTCCCAAGAGACCCAGTACTTC. The chain has TRBV5-4 and TRBJ2-5, with D possibly being TRBD1 (6 bases). Germline CDR1 and CDR2: SGHNT and YYREEE (reference sequence). This CDR3 region has 15 residues. The V end was cut by 4 bases, the J end by 1 base, with 14 bases between.

A single count supports this clone. V and J are TRBV7-8 and TRBJ1-5; D ambiguous. The CDR3 runs 14 residues. The V end was cut by 0 bases, the J end by 6 bases, with 9 bases between. From germline, CDR1 is SGHVS and CDR2 FQNEAQ. CDR3 loop: CASSLASVGQPQHF. For the CDR3, the DNA is TGTGCCAGCAGCTTAGCCTCGGTTGGTCAGCCCCAGCATTTT.

V and J are TRBV10-3 and TRBJ1-2, with a tentative D call TRBD1 (5 bases). The germline CDR1 and CDR2 sequences are ENHRY and SYGVKD. Between the trimmed V and J ends, which lost 6 bases and 0 bases, there was a span of 14 bases. The CDR3 length is 15 residues. CDR3 protein: CAIRQALASNYGYTF. In nucleotides, the CDR3 is TGTGCCATCAGACAGGCCCTAGCGTCTAACTATGGCTACACCTTC.

About this clone itself: Germline is not matched at one junction end, which may reflect a read error. V and J are TRBV5-1 and TRBJ1-1; D not certain. This CDR3 has 13 amino acids. Germline-derived CDR1 and CDR2 are SGHRS and YFSETQ. In nucleotides, the CDR3 is TGCGCCAGCAGCTCCCTAAGTCTCCCCTGCCCCCTCTTT. Its protein is CASSSLSLPCPLF.

The chain has TRBV5-1 and TRBJ2-3, with D possibly being TRBD2 (5 bases). CDR1 and CDR2 from the germline V gene are SGHRS and YFSETQ. The CDR3 runs 13 residues. Trimming took off 5 bases at V and 4 bases at J, with 11 bases between the two ends. The CDR3 sequence: CASSRAGADTQYF. Written as DNA, the CDR3 is TGCGCCAGCAGTCGAGCCGGGGCAGATACGCAGTATTTT.

The chain employs TRBV7-9 and TRBJ2-1, with D unresolved. V gave up 1 base and J gave up 6 bases, with 7 bases separating them. CDR3 length: 13 amino acids. The germline V gene has CDR1 SEHNR and CDR2 FQNEAQ (reference sequence). Written as DNA, the CDR3 is TGTGCCAGCAGCTTAGTACAATCCAATGAGCAGTTCTTC. Amino acid sequence: CASSLVQSNEQFF.

V and J are TRBV10-1 and TRBJ1-2, with 12 bases that match TRBD1. The CDR3 has 18 residues. The germline V gene has CDR1 WNHNN and CDR2 SYGVQD (reference sequence). Trimming at V came to 8 bases and at J to 5 bases, leaving 18 bases not matched to a gene. The CDR3, as DNA: TGCGCCAGCCGCCGGACCGGGACAGGGGGCTCGAAAGGGTATGGCTACACCTTC. Protein sequence: CASRRTGTGGSKGYGYTF.

J is TRBJ1-2 and V is TRBV5-4, with a weak D call TRBD1 (6 bases). Germline assignment: CDR1 SGHNT and CDR2 YYREEE (reference sequence). Between the trimmed V and J ends, which lost 1 base and 0 bases, there was a span of 10 bases. The CDR3 consists of 15 residues. This chain's CDR3 is CASSLTWGPNYGYTF. The CDR3 nucleotides read TGTGCCAGCAGCTTGACTTGGGGGCCTAACTATGGCTACACCTTC. Full variable domain (rest looked up from reference TRBV5-4 and TRBJ1-2): ETGVTQSPTHLIKTRGQQVTLRCSSQSGHNTVSWYQQALGQGPQFIFQYYREEENGRGNFPPRFSGLQFPNYSSELNVNALELDDSALYLCASSLTWGPNYGYTFGSGTRLTVV.

V usage is TRBV11-2 and J usage is TRBJ1-1, with 8 positions matching TRBD1. Per germline, CDR1 SGHAT and CDR2 FQNNGV. The CDR3 has 16 residues. V dropped 0 bases and J dropped 6; count of bases not matched to a gene: 9. The CDR3 reads CASSLDRVAGGSEAFF. DNA for the CDR3: TGTGCCAGCAGCTTAGATCGGGTGGCAGGGGGCTCTGAAGCTTTCTTT.

V is TRBV2 and J is TRBJ2-7; TRBD1 matches 9 bases. V lost 6 bases, J lost 4 bases, and 10 bases stayed unmatched. The CDR3 covers 15 residues. From germline, CDR1 is SNHLY and CDR2 FYNNEI. In DNA, the CDR3 is TGTGCCAGCAGGCTTAGGGACAGGGTTATTTACGAGCAGTACTTC. Translating gives CASRLRDRVIYEQYF.